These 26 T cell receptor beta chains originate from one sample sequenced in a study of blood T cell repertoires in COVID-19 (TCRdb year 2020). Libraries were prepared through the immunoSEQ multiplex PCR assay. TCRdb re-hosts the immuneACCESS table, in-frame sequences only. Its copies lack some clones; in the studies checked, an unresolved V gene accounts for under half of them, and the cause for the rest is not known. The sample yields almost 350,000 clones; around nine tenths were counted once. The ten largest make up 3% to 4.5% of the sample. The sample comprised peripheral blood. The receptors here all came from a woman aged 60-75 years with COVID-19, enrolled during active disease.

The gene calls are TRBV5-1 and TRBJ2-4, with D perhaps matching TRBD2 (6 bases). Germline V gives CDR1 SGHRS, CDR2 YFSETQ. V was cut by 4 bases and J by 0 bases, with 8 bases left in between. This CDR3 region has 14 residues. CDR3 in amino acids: CASSTGLAKNIQYF. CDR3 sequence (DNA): TGCGCCAGCAGCACGGGACTAGCCAAAAACATTCAGTACTTC. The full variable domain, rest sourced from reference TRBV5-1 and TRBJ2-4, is KAGVTQTPRYLIKTRGQQVTLSCSPISGHRSVSWYQQTPGQGLQFLFEYFSETQRNKGNFPGRFSGRQFSNSRSEMNVSTLELGDSALYLCASSTGLAKNIQYFGAGTRLSVL.

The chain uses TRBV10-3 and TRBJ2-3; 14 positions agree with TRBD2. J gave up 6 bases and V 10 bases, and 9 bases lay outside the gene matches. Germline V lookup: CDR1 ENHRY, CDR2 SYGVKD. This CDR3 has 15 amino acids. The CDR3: CATGTSGGHGDTQYF. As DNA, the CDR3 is TGTGCCACGGGGACTAGCGGGGGCCACGGGGATACGCAGTATTTT.

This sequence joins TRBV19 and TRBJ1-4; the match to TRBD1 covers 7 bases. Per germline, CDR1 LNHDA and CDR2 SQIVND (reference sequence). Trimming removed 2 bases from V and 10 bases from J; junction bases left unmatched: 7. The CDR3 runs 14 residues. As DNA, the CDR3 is TGTGCCAGTAGTATAACAGGGGAGCTTGGAAAACTGTTTTTT. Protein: CASSITGELGKLFF.

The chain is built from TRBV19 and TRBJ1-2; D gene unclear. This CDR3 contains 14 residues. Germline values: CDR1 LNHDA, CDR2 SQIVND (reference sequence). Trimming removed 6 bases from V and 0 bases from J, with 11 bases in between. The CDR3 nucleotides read TGTGCCAGTAGGAGGGCAGCTGCTAACTATGGCTACACCTTC. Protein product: CASRRAAANYGYTF.

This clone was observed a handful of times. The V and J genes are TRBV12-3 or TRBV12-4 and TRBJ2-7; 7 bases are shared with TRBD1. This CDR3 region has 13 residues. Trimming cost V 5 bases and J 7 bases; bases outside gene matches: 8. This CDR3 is CASSGQVSWEQYF. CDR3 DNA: TGTGCCAGCAGTGGACAGGTTAGCTGGGAGCAGTACTTC.

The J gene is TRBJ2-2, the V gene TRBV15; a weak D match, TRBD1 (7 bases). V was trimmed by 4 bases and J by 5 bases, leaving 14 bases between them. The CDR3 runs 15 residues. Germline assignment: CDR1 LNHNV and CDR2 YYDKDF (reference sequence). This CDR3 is CATSIRRGLTGELFF. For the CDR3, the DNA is TGTGCCACCAGCATTCGGAGGGGGCTTACCGGGGAGCTGTTTTTT.

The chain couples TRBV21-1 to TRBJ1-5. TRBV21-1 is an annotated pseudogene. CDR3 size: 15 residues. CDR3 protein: CASSKIVPVERPQHF. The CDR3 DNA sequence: TGTGCCAGCAGCAAAATAGTGCCGGTGGAGAGGCCCCAGCATTTT.

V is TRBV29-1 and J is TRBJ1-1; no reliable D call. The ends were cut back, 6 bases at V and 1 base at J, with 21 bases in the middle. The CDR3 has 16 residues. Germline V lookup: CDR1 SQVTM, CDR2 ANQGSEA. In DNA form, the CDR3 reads TGCAGCGTCCACGGGCGGCTAGCAAACCGGAACACTGAAGCTTTCTTT. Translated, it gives CSVHGRLANRNTEAFF.

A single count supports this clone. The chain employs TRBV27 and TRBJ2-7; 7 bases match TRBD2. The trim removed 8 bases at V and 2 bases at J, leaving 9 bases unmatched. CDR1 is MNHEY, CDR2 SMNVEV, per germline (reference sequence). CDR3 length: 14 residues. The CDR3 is CASSVGGGAYEQYF. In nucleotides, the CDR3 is TGTGCCAGCTCCGTGGGGGGGGGAGCCTACGAGCAGTACTTC.

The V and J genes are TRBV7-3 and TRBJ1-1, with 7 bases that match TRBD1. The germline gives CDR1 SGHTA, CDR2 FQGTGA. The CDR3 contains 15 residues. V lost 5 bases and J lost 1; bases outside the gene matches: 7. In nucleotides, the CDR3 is TGTGCCAGCAGCGCACAGGGGCCGGCGAACACTGAAGCTTTCTTT. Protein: CASSAQGPANTEAFF.

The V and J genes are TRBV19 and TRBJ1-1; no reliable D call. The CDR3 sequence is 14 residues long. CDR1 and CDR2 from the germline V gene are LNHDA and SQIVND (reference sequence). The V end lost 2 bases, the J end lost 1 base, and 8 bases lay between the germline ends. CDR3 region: CASSIPTSNTEAFF. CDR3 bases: TGTGCCAGTAGTATACCCACTTCGAACACTGAAGCTTTCTTT.

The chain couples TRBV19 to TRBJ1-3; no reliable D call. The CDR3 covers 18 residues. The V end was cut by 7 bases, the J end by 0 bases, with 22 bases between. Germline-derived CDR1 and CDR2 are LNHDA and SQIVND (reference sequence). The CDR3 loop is CASTNHFGPPSSGNTIYF. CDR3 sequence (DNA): TGTGCCAGTACCAACCACTTTGGGCCGCCGAGCTCTGGAAACACCATATATTTT.

DNA of the CDR3: TGTGCCAGCAGCTTCAGGACAGAGTTGGAGACCCAGTACTTC. Its protein is CASSFRTELETQYF. The rearrangement uses TRBV7-9 and TRBJ2-5, with TRBD1 as a possible D gene (6 bases). V dropped 3 bases and J dropped 5 bases, with 13 bases sitting between them. Germline values: CDR1 SEHNR, CDR2 FQNEAQ (reference sequence). This CDR3 comprises 14 residues.

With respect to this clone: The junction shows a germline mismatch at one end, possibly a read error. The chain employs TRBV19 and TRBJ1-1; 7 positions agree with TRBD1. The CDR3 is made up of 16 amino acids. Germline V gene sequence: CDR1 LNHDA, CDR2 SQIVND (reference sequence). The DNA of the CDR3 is TGTGCCAGGAGTACCGGGACAGATGGTATGAACACTGAAGCTTTCTTT. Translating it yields CARSTGTDGMNTEAFF.

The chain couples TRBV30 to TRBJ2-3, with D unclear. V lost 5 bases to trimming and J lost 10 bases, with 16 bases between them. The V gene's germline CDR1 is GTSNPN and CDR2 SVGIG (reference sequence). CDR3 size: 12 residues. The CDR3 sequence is CAWLKSRQAQYF. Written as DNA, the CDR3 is TGTGCCTGGTTAAAGAGCCGGCAGGCGCAGTATTTT.

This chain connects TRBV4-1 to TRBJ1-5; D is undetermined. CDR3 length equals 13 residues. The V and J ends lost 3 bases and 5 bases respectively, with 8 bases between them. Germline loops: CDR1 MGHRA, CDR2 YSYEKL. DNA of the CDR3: TGCGCCAGCAGCCACTACGTAGATCAGCCCCAGCATTTT. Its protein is CASSHYVDQPQHF.

The CDR3 here is CASSDFLPGLAGDYEQYF. The CDR3 nucleotides are TGTGCCAGCAGTGATTTCTTACCGGGACTAGCGGGGGACTACGAGCAGTACTTC. The genes are TRBV6-1 and TRBJ2-7, with TRBD2 identical over 14 bases. This CDR3 contains 18 residues. V lost 3 bases to trimming and J lost 3 bases; unmatched junction nucleotides: 10. Germline values: CDR1 MNHNS, CDR2 SASEGT.

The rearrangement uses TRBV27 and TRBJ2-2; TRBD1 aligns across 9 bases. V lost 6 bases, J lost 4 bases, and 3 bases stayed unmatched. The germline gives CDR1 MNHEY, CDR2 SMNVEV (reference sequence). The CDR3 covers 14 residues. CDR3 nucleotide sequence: TGTGCCAGCAGGGACAGGGGAGGCACCGGGGAGCTGTTTTTT. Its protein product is CASRDRGGTGELFF.

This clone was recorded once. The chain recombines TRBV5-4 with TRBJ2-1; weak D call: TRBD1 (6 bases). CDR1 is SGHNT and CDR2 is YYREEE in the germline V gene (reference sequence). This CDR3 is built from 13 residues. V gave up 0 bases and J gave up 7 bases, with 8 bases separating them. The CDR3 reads CASSLVRGNEQFF. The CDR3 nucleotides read TGTGCCAGCAGCTTGGTAAGGGGGAATGAGCAGTTCTTC.

The CDR3 nucleotides are TGTGCCAGCAGTTTTGGGACAGGGAGCAATCAGCCCCAGCATTTT. It yields the protein CASSFGTGSNQPQHF. The rearrangement uses TRBV6-5 and TRBJ1-5, with 9 positions matching TRBD1. CDR1 is MNHEY, CDR2 SVGAGI, per germline. The V segment lost 4 bases and the J segment 1 base; nucleotides outside the gene matches: 2. The CDR3 covers 15 residues.

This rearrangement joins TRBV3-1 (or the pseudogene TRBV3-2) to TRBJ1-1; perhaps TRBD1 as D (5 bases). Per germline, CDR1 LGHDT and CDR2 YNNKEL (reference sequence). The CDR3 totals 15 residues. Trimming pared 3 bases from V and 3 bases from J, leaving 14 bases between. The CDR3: CASSQVSKGYTEAFF. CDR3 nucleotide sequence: TGTGCCAGCAGCCAGGTCTCTAAGGGGTACACTGAAGCTTTCTTT.

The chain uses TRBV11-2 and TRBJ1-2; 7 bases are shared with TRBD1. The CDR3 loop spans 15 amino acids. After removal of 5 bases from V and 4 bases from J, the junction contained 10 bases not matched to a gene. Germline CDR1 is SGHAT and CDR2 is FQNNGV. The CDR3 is CASSRARDSSYGYTF. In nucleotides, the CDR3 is TGTGCCAGCAGCCGAGCCCGGGACAGCTCCTATGGCTACACCTTC.

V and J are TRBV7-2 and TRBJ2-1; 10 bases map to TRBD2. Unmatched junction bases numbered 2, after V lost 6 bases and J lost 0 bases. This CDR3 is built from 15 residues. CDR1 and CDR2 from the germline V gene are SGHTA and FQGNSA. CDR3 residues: CASRRTSGSYNEQFF. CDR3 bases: TGTGCCAGCAGGCGGACTAGCGGCTCCTACAATGAGCAGTTCTTC.

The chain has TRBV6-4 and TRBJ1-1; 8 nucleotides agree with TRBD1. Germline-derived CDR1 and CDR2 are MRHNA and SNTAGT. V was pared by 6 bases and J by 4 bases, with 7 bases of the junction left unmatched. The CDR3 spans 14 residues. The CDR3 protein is CASSVDRGGTEAFF. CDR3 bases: TGTGCCAGCAGCGTAGACAGGGGAGGCACTGAAGCTTTCTTT.

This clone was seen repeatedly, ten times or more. CDR3 DNA: TGTGCCACCAGCGTCAGCGGGGGAGCCTACGAGCAGTACTTC. This codes for CATSVSGGAYEQYF. The chain links TRBV15 to TRBJ2-7; 8 positions agree with TRBD2. The V segment lost 5 bases and the J segment 2 bases; nucleotides outside the gene matches: 5. This CDR3 has 14 amino acids. Germline values: CDR1 LNHNV, CDR2 YYDKDF (reference sequence). The complete variable domain, with remaining parts taken from reference TRBV15 and TRBJ2-7, reads DAMVIQNPRYQVTQFGKPVTLSCSQTLNHNVMYWYQQKSSQAPKLLFHYYDKDFNNEADTPDNFQSRRPNTSFCFLDIRSPGLGDTAMYLCATSVSGGAYEQYFGPGTRLTVT.

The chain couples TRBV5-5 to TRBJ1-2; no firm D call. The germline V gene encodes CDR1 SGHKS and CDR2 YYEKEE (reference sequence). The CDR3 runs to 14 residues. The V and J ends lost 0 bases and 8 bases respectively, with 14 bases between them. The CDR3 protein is CASSLARVEGGYTF. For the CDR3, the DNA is TGTGCCAGCAGCTTGGCGAGGGTCGAGGGAGGCTACACCTTC. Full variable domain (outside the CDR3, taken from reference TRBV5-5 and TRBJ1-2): DAGVTQSPTHLIKTRGQQVTLRCSPISGHKSVSWYQQVLGQGPQFIFQYYEKEERGRGNFPDRFSARQFPNYSSELNVNALLLGDSALYLCASSLARVEGGYTFGSGTRLTVV.